The 7 T cell receptor beta chains presented below share a single source sample, sequenced in a study of cytomegalovirus exposure and HLA in healthy donors. PCR amplification relied on 60 Vbeta primers (plus 13 Jbeta primers). TCRdb's copy holds only in-frame clones and misses some; the assay was immunoSEQ multiplex PCR. The table has roughly 100,000 clones, roughly 80% seen once. The sample consisted of PBMCs. These receptors originate from a woman aged 40 to 50 in good health and CMV-seropositive.

This chain joins TRBV7-9 and TRBJ2-1, with a tentative D call TRBD2 (5 bases). Germline V CDR1 and CDR2: SEHNR, FQNEAQ (reference sequence). The CDR3 sequence is 13 residues long. V was trimmed by 5 bases and J by 8 bases, leaving 13 bases between them. DNA of the CDR3: TGTGCCAGCAGCCCTACCGGAGGTTATGAGCAGTTCTTC. It is translated as CASSPTGGYEQFF.

As DNA, the CDR3 is TGTGCCAGCAGCCCTAGTGGAGTTGAGACCCAGTACTTC. Translated, it gives CASSPSGVETQYF. V and J are TRBV7-6 and TRBJ2-5, with D unclear. V was shortened by 5 bases and J by 5 bases, with 12 bases between the two germline ends. There are 13 residues in the CDR3. Germline V gives CDR1 SGHVS, CDR2 FNYEAQ.

The V gene is TRBV2, the J gene TRBJ2-5, with 7 bases aligning to TRBD1. The CDR3 is made up of 14 amino acids. J lost 3 bases, V lost 2 bases, and 3 bases had no gene match. Germline V gene lookup returns CDR1 SNHLY and CDR2 FYNNEI. In nucleotides, the CDR3 is TGTGCCAGCAGTGAAATAACAGGGGAAGAGACCCAGTACTTC. Amino acids: CASSEITGEETQYF.

J is TRBJ2-1 and V is TRBV7-9; TRBD2 aligns across 11 bases. The CDR3 length is 15 residues. The germline V gene has CDR1 SEHNR and CDR2 FQNEAQ (reference sequence). V lost 6 bases, J lost 7 bases, and 8 bases stayed unmatched. Written as DNA, the CDR3 is TGTGCCAGCAGTCCTCTAGCGGGAGGTCTGAATGAGCAGTTCTTC. It encodes CASSPLAGGLNEQFF.

The chain joins TRBV6-5 to TRBJ2-2, with D tentatively TRBD2 (5 bases). V lost 2 bases and J lost 7, with 11 bases in between. The CDR3 runs 14 residues. Germline V gene sequence: CDR1 MNHEY, CDR2 SVGAGI. CDR3 in amino acids: CASSYERVYGELFF. As DNA, the CDR3 is TGTGCCAGCAGTTACGAGAGGGTATACGGGGAGCTGTTTTTT.

This clone occurred a few times. The genes are TRBV7-2 and TRBJ2-5, with a possible D match to TRBD1 (5 bases). Germline values: CDR1 SGHTA, CDR2 FQGNSA. V dropped 5 bases and J dropped 4 bases, with 14 bases sitting between them. The CDR3 runs 14 residues. The CDR3 is CASSPGLGIETQYF. In DNA, the CDR3 is TGTGCCAGCAGCCCAGGGTTAGGAATAGAGACCCAGTACTTC.

The chain has TRBV5-1 and TRBJ2-7; 7 positions match TRBD2. This CDR3 region has 14 residues. Trimming at V came to 2 bases and at J to 6 bases, leaving 8 bases not matched to a gene. Germline V gives CDR1 SGHRS, CDR2 YFSETQ. As DNA, the CDR3 is TGCGCCAGCAGCTTATCTAGCGGCCCAACCGAGCAGTACTTC. Translation gives CASSLSSGPTEQYF.